The 5 T cell receptor beta chains listed next were all sequenced from one sample in a study of blood T cell repertoires in COVID-19. Assay used: immunoSEQ multiplex PCR; TCRdb lists only in-frame clones, some missing. The sample records about 180,000 clones, less than 90% being singletons. Material for sequencing was peripheral blood. The receptors come from a man aged 70-80 years with active or convalescent COVID-19.

The chain has TRBV6-2 or TRBV6-3 and TRBJ1-2; D is unclear. This CDR3 contains 13 residues. V lost 0 bases and J lost 8, with 10 bases in between. Germline values: CDR1 MNHEY, CDR2 SVGEGT. Written as DNA, the CDR3 is TGTGCCAGCAGTTACTCGTCTGCTAACGGCTACACCTTC. This encodes CASSYSSANGYTF.

The chain links TRBV9 to TRBJ2-4; possibly TRBD1 for D (7 bases). The CDR3 sequence is 15 residues long. The V gene lost 4 bases and the J gene lost 3 bases, with 14 bases spanning the gap. The germline CDR1 and CDR2 sequences are SGDLS and YYNGEE. The DNA for the CDR3 is TGTGCCAGCAGCCGAGGGGGCGGGAACAAAAACATTCAGTACTTC. Protein product: CASSRGGGNKNIQYF.

The V and J genes are TRBV9 and TRBJ2-3; 10 positions agree with TRBD2. The CDR3 extends over 15 amino acids. Trimming took 4 bases from V and 5 from J; bases not matched to a gene: 7. Germline lookup yields CDR1 SGDLS and CDR2 YYNGEE. The CDR3 here is CASSPSGRAGDTQYF. In DNA, the CDR3 is TGTGCCAGCAGCCCAAGCGGGAGGGCCGGAGATACGCAGTATTTT.

CDR3 protein: CASSSGQGREKLFF. CDR3 nucleotides: TGTGCCAGCAGTTCCGGACAGGGCAGGGAAAAACTGTTTTTT. This chain links TRBV6-6 with TRBJ1-4; TRBD1 agrees at 8 bases. The V and J ends lost 4 bases and 8 bases, in that order; junction bases with no gene match: 6. The CDR3 has 14 amino acids. CDR1 is MNHNY and CDR2 is SVGAGI in the germline V gene (reference sequence).

This chain connects TRBV5-1 to TRBJ1-6; D remains unclear. The germline V and J ends were trimmed by 4 bases and 0 bases, with 14 bases remaining between them. The CDR3 runs to 17 residues. Per germline, CDR1 SGHRS and CDR2 YFSETQ. Written as DNA, the CDR3 is TGCGCCAGCAGCGTGACTCCCGAGAGCTCCTATAATTCACCCCTCCACTTT. It translates to CASSVTPESSYNSPLHF.